This TCR beta chain originates from a study of cytomegalovirus exposure and HLA in healthy donors. Points from the study as a whole: CMV antigen specificity was confirmed in vitro for a few CMV-associated chains. TCR beta sequences numbering 15,000 to 20,000 were associated with HLA alleles at 0.05 false discovery rate in a later analysis. Likely technical artifact: a cluster of highly shared sequence variants.

Of note for this clone: The antigen is unknown.

Donors were nominally healthy when sampled, though unrecorded immune exposures were likely. The CDR3 loop spans 15 amino acids. Germline CDR1 and CDR2: SEHNR and FQNEAQ (reference sequence). With V trimmed by 4 bases and J by 0 bases, 6 bases remained unmatched. The PCR ran on 60 Vbeta and 13 Jbeta primers. Repertoires were generated with immunoSEQ multiplex PCR, while TCRdb's copy carries only in-frame clones and drops some. The table records under 200,000 clones, 9.5% to 15% of them present only once. Sequenced material: PBMCs. The sequence came from a man in his fifties in good health and CMV-seropositive. This chain links TRBV7-9 with TRBJ2-7; 7 nucleotides align to TRBD1. CDR3 sequence: CASSYKTGPSYEQYF. CDR3 DNA sequence: TGTGCCAGCAGCTACAAGACAGGGCCCTCCTACGAGCAGTACTTC.